The clone carrying this T cell receptor beta chain was found a few times. Its specificity is not known. A spike-in of synthetic TCR analog templates was added to each PCR. Some clones are missing from TCRdb's copy, which holds only in-frame ones; the method was immunoSEQ multiplex PCR. This sample carries fewer than 100,000 clones, 70% to 90% of them seen once, and the ten largest clones take approximately 6.7%. This sample is part of a study of PD-L1 blockade in urothelial cancer. Turning to the study itself: The authors examined blood 3 weeks (second dose) and 6 weeks after treatment start. General study results and limits: Below-median pretreatment blood TCR clonality was a predictor of better survival.

Time point here: pretreatment peripheral blood. Each patient presented with locally advanced or metastatic urothelial carcinoma. The sequence was collected from a man in his forties with urothelial cancer. The sequences come from PBMCs, collected around atezolizumab (anti-PD-L1) treatment.

The CDR3 coding sequence is TGTGCCAGCAGCCAAGGACGGGGACAGTTGTACGAGCAGTACTTC. This codes for CASSQGRGQLYEQYF. This chain links TRBV7-2 with TRBJ2-7; 7 nucleotides align to TRBD1. This CDR3 is 15 amino acids long. Germline V gene lookup returns CDR1 SGHTA and CDR2 FQGNSA. The V gene end was trimmed by 5 bases and the J gene end by 4 bases; junction bases not matched to a gene: 11.